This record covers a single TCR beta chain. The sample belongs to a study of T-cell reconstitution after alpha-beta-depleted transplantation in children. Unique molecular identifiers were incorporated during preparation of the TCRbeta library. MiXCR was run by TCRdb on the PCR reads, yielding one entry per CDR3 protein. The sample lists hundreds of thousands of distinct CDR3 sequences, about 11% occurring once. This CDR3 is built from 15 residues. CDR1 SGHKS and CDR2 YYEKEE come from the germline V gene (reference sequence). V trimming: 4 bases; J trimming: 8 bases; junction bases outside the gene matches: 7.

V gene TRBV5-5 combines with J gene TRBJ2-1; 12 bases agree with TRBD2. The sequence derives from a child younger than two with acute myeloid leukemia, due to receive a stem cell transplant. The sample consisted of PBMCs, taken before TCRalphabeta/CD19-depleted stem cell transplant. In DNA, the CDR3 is TGTGCCAGCAGCCTCACTAGCGGGAGGAATTATGAGCAGTTCTTC. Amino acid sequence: CASSLTSGRNYEQFF.